These 27 T cell receptor beta chains were sequenced from one sample in a study of OX40 agonist ivuxolimab in advanced cancers. Library construction relied on the immunoSEQ multiplex PCR assay. TCRdb retrieved this table from immuneACCESS and kept in-frame rearrangements only. Not all clones are present; in checked studies, unresolved V genes account for under half, and no reason is known for the remainder. This sample is represented by some 43,000 clones; 88% of them were singletons. Less than 4% of the sample goes to the ten largest clones. Here the sequenced sample was CD4+ or CD8+ T cells sorted from blood, taken in a trial of the OX40 agonist ivuxolimab. These receptors were taken from an adult with an advanced solid tumor such as melanoma, head and neck, liver or kidney cancer.

This clone has just one count. The genes are TRBV6-5 and TRBJ1-1; 8 positions match TRBD1. Trimming took 5 bases from V and 6 from J; bases not matched to a gene: 8. The germline gives CDR1 MNHEY, CDR2 SVGAGI. The CDR3 totals 14 residues. CDR3 in DNA: TGTGCCAGCAGTCTACAGGGGGGGGCCGCTGAAGCTTTCTTT. As protein: CASSLQGGAAEAFF.

The chain combines TRBV7-2 with TRBJ2-1; 7 nucleotides match TRBD1. J lost 14 bases, V lost 4 bases, and 8 bases had no gene match. This CDR3 has 12 residues. Germline CDR1 reads SGHTA; CDR2 reads FQGNSA. CDR3 in amino acids: CASSSIGDREFF. In nucleotides, the CDR3 is TGTGCCAGCAGCTCGATCGGGGACAGAGAGTTCTTC.

V is TRBV9 and J is TRBJ2-1; 7 bases align to TRBD1. V was clipped by 3 bases and J by 1 base; unmatched bases: 7. Looked up from germline, CDR1 is SGDLS and CDR2 is YYNGEE. This CDR3 region has 16 residues. CDR3 protein: CASSARDSLSYNEQFF. The CDR3 nucleotides read TGTGCCAGCAGCGCCCGGGACAGCCTTTCCTACAATGAGCAGTTCTTC.

The rearrangement links TRBV28 to TRBJ1-2, with D maybe TRBD1 (5 bases). The V gene's germline CDR1 is MDHEN and CDR2 SYDVKM. The CDR3 contains 13 residues. V was cut by 3 bases and J by 2 bases, with 7 bases left in between. In DNA, the CDR3 is TGTGCCAGCAGTTTCGGGGGGAACTATGGCTACACCTTC. Translation gives CASSFGGNYGYTF.

The chain couples TRBV6-5 to TRBJ1-4, with D possibly matching TRBD1 (6 bases). CDR3 length: 15 amino acids. The ends were cut back, 0 bases at V and 10 bases at J, with 15 bases in the middle. The germline V gene encodes CDR1 MNHEY and CDR2 SVGAGI. The CDR3 DNA reads TGTGCCAGCAGTTACTCCCAGGGGCAACCCGGAAAACTGTTTTTT. Amino acids: CASSYSQGQPGKLFF.

The chain is built from TRBV6-5 and TRBJ1-5; TRBD1 aligns across 7 bases. This CDR3 has 14 amino acids. J gave up 3 bases and V 8 bases, and 7 bases lay outside the gene matches. The germline CDR1 and CDR2 sequences are MNHEY and SVGAGI. The CDR3 sequence is CASCRDSNNQPQHF. The DNA of the CDR3 is TGTGCCAGCTGCCGGGACAGCAACAATCAGCCCCAGCATTTT.

The CDR3 DNA is TGTGCCAGCAGTGACCCGGGACAGGGCGGAAAGCAGTTCTTC. The encoded protein is CASSDPGQGGKQFF. The V gene is TRBV6-4, the J gene TRBJ2-1; 9 nucleotides agree with TRBD1. Germline lookup yields CDR1 MRHNA and CDR2 SNTAGT. This CDR3 contains 14 residues. Unmatched junction bases numbered 7, after V lost 2 bases and J lost 11 bases.

V and J are TRBV18 and TRBJ2-1, with D possibly matching TRBD2 (6 bases). The V and J ends lost 4 bases and 6 bases respectively, with 10 bases between them. Germline CDR1 and CDR2: KGHSH and LQKENI. This CDR3 contains 13 residues. CDR3 in amino acids: CASSLLGGNEQFF. The CDR3 coding sequence is TGTGCCAGCTCACTCTTGGGGGGCAATGAGCAGTTCTTC.

This chain connects TRBV19 to TRBJ1-5; 7 bases are a match to TRBD1. The CDR3 is 16 residues long. V gave up 9 bases and J gave up 0 bases; unmatched junction bases: 11. Germline CDR1 reads LNHDA; CDR2 reads SQIVND (reference sequence). Here the CDR3 DNA reads TGTGCCAGCAGGGGACAGCCGAATTATAGCAATCAGCCCCAGCATTTT. Its protein product is CASRGQPNYSNQPQHF.

On this clone itself: The junction departs from germline at one end; a sequencing error may be responsible. This rearrangement joins TRBV11-2 to TRBJ1-5, with D unclear. This CDR3 has 14 amino acids. Germline V gives CDR1 SGHAT, CDR2 FQNNGV. The DNA for the CDR3 is TGTGCCAGCAGCATAGACGGAGGGAATCAGCCCCAGCATTTT. Its protein product is CASSIDGGNQPQHF.

In its sample, this clone was seen once. The CDR3 is CASSNTATNEKLFF. As DNA, the CDR3 is TGTGCCAGTAGCAACACGGCAACTAATGAAAAACTGTTTTTT. The chain carries TRBV19 and TRBJ1-4; D not certain. Germline CDR1 reads LNHDA; CDR2 reads SQIVND (reference sequence). V lost 6 bases and J 0 bases, leaving 8 bases between the germline ends. The CDR3 length is 14 residues.

The V gene is TRBV5-1, the J gene TRBJ2-2; no firm D call. CDR1 and CDR2 (germline): SGHRS, YFSETQ. Trimming pared 0 bases from V and 6 bases from J, leaving 9 bases between. This CDR3 has 14 residues. CDR3 nucleotides: TGCGCCAGCAGCTTGGCCCCTCCTTCCGGGGAGCTGTTTTTT. This sequence encodes CASSLAPPSGELFF.

This chain links TRBV10-3 with TRBJ2-7, with D possibly matching TRBD2 (6 bases). Germline-derived CDR1 and CDR2 are ENHRY and SYGVKD. V lost 10 bases and J lost 5, with 15 bases in between. The CDR3 covers 12 residues. CDR3: CATGELADEQYF. The CDR3 DNA follows: TGTGCCACCGGCGAACTAGCCGACGAGCAGTACTTC.

This clone was found once. This chain connects TRBV15 to TRBJ1-2, with a possible D match to TRBD1 (5 bases). This CDR3 is 14 amino acids long. V lost 2 bases, J lost 8 bases, and 15 bases lay in between. Germline assignment: CDR1 LNHNV and CDR2 YYDKDF (reference sequence). CDR3 protein: CATSRQGSSGGYTF. CDR3 DNA: TGTGCCACCAGCAGACAGGGATCGTCGGGAGGCTACACCTTC. Together with reference TRBV15 and TRBJ1-2, the CDR3 gives the full variable domain: DAMVIQNPRYQVTQFGKPVTLSCSQTLNHNVMYWYQQKSSQAPKLLFHYYDKDFNNEADTPDNFQSRRPNTSFCFLDIRSPGLGDTAMYLCATSRQGSSGGYTFGSGTRLTVV.

The rearrangement links TRBV5-6 to TRBJ1-6; 7 nucleotides agree with TRBD1. Looked up from germline, CDR1 is SGHDT and CDR2 is YYEEEE. This CDR3 is 16 amino acids long. The V gene end was trimmed by 4 bases and the J gene end by 6 bases; junction bases not matched to a gene: 10. The CDR3 loop reads CASSRGDRARNSPLHF. CDR3 nucleotide sequence: TGTGCCAGCAGCAGAGGTGACAGGGCCCGTAATTCACCCCTCCACTTT. The variable domain in full, with the rest retrieved from reference TRBV5-6 and TRBJ1-6, is DAGVTQSPTHLIKTRGQQVTLRCSPKSGHDTVSWYQQALGQGPQFIFQYYEEEERQRGNFPDRFSGHQFPNYSSELNVNALLLGDSALYLCASSRGDRARNSPLHFGNGTRLTVT.

The CDR3 sequence is CASSLGSSNTEAFF. The CDR3 coding sequence is TGTGCCAGCAGCTTAGGCAGCTCGAACACTGAAGCTTTCTTT. The chain uses TRBV7-2 and TRBJ1-1; D uncertain. The germline CDR1 and CDR2 sequences are SGHTA and FQGNSA. This CDR3 region has 14 residues. Trimming pared 1 base from V and 1 base from J, leaving 7 bases between.

The DNA for the CDR3 is TGTGCCAGCAGTGTAGTGGGCTTTGGAAACACCATATATTTT. Residues: CASSVVGFGNTIYF. The chain recombines TRBV6-1 with TRBJ1-3, with unresolved D. CDR3 length equals 14 residues. In germline, CDR1 is MNHNS, CDR2 SASEGT. Trimming removed 4 bases at V and 3 bases at J, with 10 bases between.

V gene TRBV10-2 combines with J gene TRBJ2-2; D is ambiguous. Trimming took off 7 bases at V and 4 bases at J, with 10 bases between the two ends. Germline V gene lookup returns CDR1 WSHSY and CDR2 SAAADI. The CDR3 runs to 13 residues. In DNA form, the CDR3 reads TGCGCCAGCACCTGGTATCTCACCGGGGAGCTGTTTTTT. It codes for CASTWYLTGELFF.

This chain joins TRBV5-4 and TRBJ1-6; D perhaps matches TRBD1 (5 bases). The germline V and J ends were trimmed by 6 bases and 4 bases, with 11 bases remaining between them. Germline loops: CDR1 SGHNT, CDR2 YYREEE (reference sequence). This CDR3 is built from 14 residues. In DNA form, the CDR3 reads TGTGCCAGCAACTCAGGGTTTTATAATTCACCCCTCCACTTT. Amino acids: CASNSGFYNSPLHF.

The J gene is TRBJ2-7, the V gene TRBV19, with D perhaps assigned TRBD1 or TRBD2 (6 bases each). The V gene lost 7 bases and the J gene lost 2 bases, with 27 bases spanning the gap. CDR1 and CDR2 from the germline V gene are LNHDA and SQIVND (reference sequence). The CDR3 is 18 amino acids. The CDR3 sequence: CASMGTDALPGGTYEQYF. The DNA of the CDR3 is TGTGCCAGTATGGGGACCGATGCCCTTCCCGGGGGCACCTACGAGCAGTACTTC.

Of note for this clone: At the DNA level, this CDR3 is encoded by other sequences in the same sample as well. The chain joins TRBV19 to TRBJ2-7; the match to TRBD1 covers 8 bases. The CDR3 is made up of 15 amino acids. V trimming: 4 bases; J trimming: 0 bases; junction bases outside the gene matches: 5. Germline CDR1 and CDR2: LNHDA and SQIVND (reference sequence). The CDR3 region is CASSRATGGSYEQYF. The DNA for the CDR3 is TGTGCCAGTAGTAGAGCCACAGGGGGCTCCTACGAGCAGTACTTC.

The genes are TRBV19 and TRBJ1-2; tentatively, D is TRBD1 (5 bases). V was cut by 5 bases and J by 0 bases, with 13 bases left in between. Germline V lookup: CDR1 LNHDA, CDR2 SQIVND (reference sequence). The CDR3 consists of 15 residues. The DNA for the CDR3 is TGTGCCAGTAGTTTCCTGACAGATTCTAACTATGGCTACACCTTC. This codes for CASSFLTDSNYGYTF.

CDR3 in amino acids: CASSQDSTSGGNNEQFF. Here the CDR3 DNA reads TGCGCCAGCAGCCAAGATAGTACTAGCGGGGGGAACAATGAGCAGTTCTTC. The V call is TRBV4-3, the J call TRBJ2-1; 12 positions match TRBD2. The length of the CDR3 is 17 residues. The germline gives CDR1 LGHNA, CDR2 YSLEER. Trimming cost V 0 bases and J 5 bases; bases outside gene matches: 5.

The V call is TRBV21-1, the J call TRBJ2-7; TRBD2, the D gene given by the table, was not confirmed from the DNA. TRBV21-1 has pseudogene status. The CDR3 covers 16 residues. CDR3 nucleotide sequence: TGTGCCAGCAGCAAGACCAGGACTAGCGGGGCGTACGAGCAGTACTTC. Its translation: CASSKTRTSGAYEQYF.

The chain joins TRBV27 to TRBJ2-1, with 13 bases matching TRBD2. There are 16 residues in the CDR3. Germline assignment: CDR1 MNHEY and CDR2 SMNVEV (reference sequence). J gave up 8 bases and V 6 bases, and 10 bases lay outside the gene matches. The chain's CDR3 is CASSPTSGRAIDEQFF. CDR3 coding DNA: TGTGCCAGCAGCCCCACTAGCGGGAGGGCAATTGATGAGCAGTTCTTC.

The chain joins TRBV5-1 to TRBJ2-7; tentative D call: TRBD2 (5 bases). Germline-derived CDR1 and CDR2 are SGHRS and YFSETQ. The length of the CDR3 is 14 residues. Trimming shortened V by 4 bases and J by 7 bases, and 18 bases separated the two germline ends. CDR3 region: CASSLNPPSGEQYF. In DNA, the CDR3 is TGCGCCAGCAGCCTCAATCCCCCTTCGGGGGAGCAGTACTTC.

The rearrangement uses TRBV5-4 and TRBJ2-1; 7 bases fit TRBD1. Trimming cost V 2 bases and J 7 bases; bases outside gene matches: 6. Germline-derived CDR1 and CDR2 are SGHNT and YYREEE (reference sequence). This CDR3 region has 14 residues. The CDR3 loop reads CASSLGGQTNEQFF. The CDR3 DNA follows: TGTGCCAGCAGCTTAGGGGGACAGACGAATGAGCAGTTCTTC.